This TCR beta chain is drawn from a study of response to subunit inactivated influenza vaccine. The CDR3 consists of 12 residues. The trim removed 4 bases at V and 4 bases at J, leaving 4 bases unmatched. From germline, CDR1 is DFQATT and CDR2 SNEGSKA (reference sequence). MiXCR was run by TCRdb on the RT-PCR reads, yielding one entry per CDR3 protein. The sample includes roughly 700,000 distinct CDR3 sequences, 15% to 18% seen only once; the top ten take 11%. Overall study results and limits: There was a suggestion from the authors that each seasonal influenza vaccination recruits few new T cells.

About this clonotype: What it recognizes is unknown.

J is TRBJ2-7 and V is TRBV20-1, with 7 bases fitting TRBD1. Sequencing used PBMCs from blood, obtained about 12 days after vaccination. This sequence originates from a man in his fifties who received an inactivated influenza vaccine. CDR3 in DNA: TGCAGTGCTAATCGACAGGGTTACGAGCAGTACTTC. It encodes CSANRQGYEQYF.